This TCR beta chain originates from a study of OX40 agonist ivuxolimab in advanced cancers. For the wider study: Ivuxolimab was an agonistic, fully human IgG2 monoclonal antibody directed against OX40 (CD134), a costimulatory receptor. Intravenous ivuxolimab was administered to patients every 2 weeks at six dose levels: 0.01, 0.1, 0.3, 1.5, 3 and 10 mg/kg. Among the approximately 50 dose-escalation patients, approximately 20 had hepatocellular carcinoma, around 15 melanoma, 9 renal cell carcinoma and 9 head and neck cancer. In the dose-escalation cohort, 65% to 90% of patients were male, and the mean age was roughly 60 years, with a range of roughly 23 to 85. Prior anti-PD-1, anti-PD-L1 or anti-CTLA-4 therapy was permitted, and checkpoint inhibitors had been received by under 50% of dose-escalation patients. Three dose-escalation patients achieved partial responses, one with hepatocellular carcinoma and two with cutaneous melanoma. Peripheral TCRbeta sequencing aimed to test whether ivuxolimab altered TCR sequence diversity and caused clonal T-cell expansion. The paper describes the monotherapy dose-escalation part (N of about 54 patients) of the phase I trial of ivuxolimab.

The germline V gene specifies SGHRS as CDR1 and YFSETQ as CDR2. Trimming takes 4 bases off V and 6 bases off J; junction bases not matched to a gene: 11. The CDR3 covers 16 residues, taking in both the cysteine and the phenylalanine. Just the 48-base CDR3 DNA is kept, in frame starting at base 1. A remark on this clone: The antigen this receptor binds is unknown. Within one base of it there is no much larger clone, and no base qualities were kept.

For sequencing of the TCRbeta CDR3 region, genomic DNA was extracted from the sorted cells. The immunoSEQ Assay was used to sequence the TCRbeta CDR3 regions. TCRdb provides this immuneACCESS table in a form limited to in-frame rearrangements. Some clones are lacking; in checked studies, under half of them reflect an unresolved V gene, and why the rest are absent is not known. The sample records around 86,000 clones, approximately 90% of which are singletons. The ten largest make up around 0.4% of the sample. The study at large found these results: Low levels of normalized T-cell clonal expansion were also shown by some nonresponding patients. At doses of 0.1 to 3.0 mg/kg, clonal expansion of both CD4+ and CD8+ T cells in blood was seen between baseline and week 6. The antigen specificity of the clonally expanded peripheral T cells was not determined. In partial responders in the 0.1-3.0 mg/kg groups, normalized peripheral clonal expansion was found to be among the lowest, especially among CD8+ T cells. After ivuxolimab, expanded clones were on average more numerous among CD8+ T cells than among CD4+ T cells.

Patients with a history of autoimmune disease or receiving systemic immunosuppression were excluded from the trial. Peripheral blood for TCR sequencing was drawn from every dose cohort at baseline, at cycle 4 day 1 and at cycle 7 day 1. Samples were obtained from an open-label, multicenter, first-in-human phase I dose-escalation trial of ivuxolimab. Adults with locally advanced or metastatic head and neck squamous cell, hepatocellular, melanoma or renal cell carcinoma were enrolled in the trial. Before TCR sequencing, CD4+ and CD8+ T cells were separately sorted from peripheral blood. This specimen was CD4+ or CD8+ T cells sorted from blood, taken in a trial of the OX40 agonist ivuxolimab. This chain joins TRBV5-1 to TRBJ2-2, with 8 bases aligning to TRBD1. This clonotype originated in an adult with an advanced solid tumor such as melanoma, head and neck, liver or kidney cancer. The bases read TGCGCCAGCAGCGGAGGCATAACAGGGGGGTCCGGGGAGCTGTTTTTT. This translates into CASSGGITGGSGELFF. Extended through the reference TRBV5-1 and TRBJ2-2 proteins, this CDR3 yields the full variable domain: KAGVTQTPRYLIKTRGQQVTLSCSPISGHRSVSWYQQTPGQGLQFLFEYFSETQRNKGNFPGRFSGRQFSNSRSEMNVSTLELGDSALYLCASSGGITGGSGELFFGEGSRLTVL.